Below, 18 T cell receptor beta chains from the same sample are listed, as sequenced in a study of T cell changes during pregnancy in multiple sclerosis. Data came from immunoSEQ multiplex PCR; TCRdb stores just in-frame clones and leaves some out. The repertoire holds about 130,000 clones, roughly 97% seen once, with roughly 0.45% in the top ten. The material sequenced was peripheral blood, taken after pregnancy. The receptors derive from a female donor with multiple sclerosis, enrolled in a pregnancy study.

The chain joins TRBV9 to TRBJ2-3, with D tentatively TRBD1 (5 bases). The V end was cut by 3 bases, the J end by 1 base, with 12 bases between. CDR1 and CDR2 from the germline V gene are SGDLS and YYNGEE. CDR3 length: 15 amino acids. CDR3 DNA sequence: TGTGCCAGCAGCGCCATGGGGCTAGGCACAGATACGCAGTATTTT. It translates to CASSAMGLGTDTQYF. Full variable domain (missing parts from reference TRBV9 and TRBJ2-3): DSGVTQTPKHLITATGQRVTLRCSPRSGDLSVYWYQQSLDQGLQFLIQYYNGEERAKGNILERFSAQQFPDLHSELNLSSLELGDSALYFCASSAMGLGTDTQYFGPGTRLTVL.

Notes on this clone: Mismatch with germline at one junction end may stem from a read error. The rearrangement uses TRBV4-3 and TRBJ2-7; 9 bases map to TRBD1. The CDR3 runs to 13 residues. CDR1 is LGHNA, CDR2 YSLEER, per germline. This CDR3 reads CASSQDGRDRVHF. Here the CDR3 DNA reads TGCGCCAGCAGCCAAGATGGGAGGGACAGGGTACACTTC.

The chain carries TRBV28 and TRBJ1-5; 8 bases are shared with TRBD1. CDR1 is MDHEN and CDR2 is SYDVKM in the germline V gene. V dropped 5 bases and J dropped 0; count of bases not matched to a gene: 6. This CDR3 is built from 16 residues. CDR3 amino acids: CASSPRGQASNQPQHF. The CDR3 region has the DNA TGTGCCAGCAGTCCCAGGGGGCAGGCTAGCAATCAGCCCCAGCATTTT.

The genes are TRBV6-1 and TRBJ2-7; 7 bases align to TRBD1. The CDR3 runs 16 residues. Germline V lookup: CDR1 MNHNS, CDR2 SASEGT. V lost 2 bases to trimming and J lost 1 base; unmatched junction nucleotides: 8. The CDR3 nucleotides are TGTGCCAGCAGTGAATTTAGGGGGCCAGGATCCTACGAGCAGTACTTC. The encoded protein is CASSEFRGPGSYEQYF.

This clone was observed once. V usage is TRBV30 and J usage is TRBJ1-2, with D perhaps matching TRBD1 (5 bases). V dropped 4 bases and J dropped 4 bases, with 10 bases sitting between them. CDR3 size: 12 residues. CDR1 and CDR2 from the germline V gene are GTSNPN and SVGIG (reference sequence). CDR3 sequence: CAWTGGGYGYTF. In DNA form, the CDR3 reads TGTGCCTGGACAGGCGGGGGCTATGGCTACACCTTC.

This clone was observed once. The J gene is TRBJ2-1, the V gene TRBV19, with D maybe TRBD2 (5 bases). The germline CDR1 and CDR2 sequences are LNHDA and SQIVND (reference sequence). Trimming pared 5 bases from V and 3 bases from J, leaving 17 bases between. This CDR3 has 16 residues. The CDR3 loop reads CASSFLPPGSYNEQFF. The CDR3 DNA follows: TGTGCCAGTAGTTTTCTCCCTCCGGGGAGCTACAATGAGCAGTTCTTC.

This chain links TRBV6-4 with TRBJ2-7; 9 nucleotides match TRBD1. With 6 bases clipped from V and 4 bases from J, the junction kept 4 bases outside the gene matches. The CDR3 extends over 13 amino acids. Per germline, CDR1 MRHNA and CDR2 SNTAGT. For the CDR3, the DNA is TGTGCCAGCAGCATGGACAGGGGTTACGAGCAGTACTTC. Amino acid sequence: CASSMDRGYEQYF.

The chain couples TRBV4-2 to TRBJ2-7; 11 positions agree with TRBD1. After removal of 1 base from V and 10 bases from J, the junction contained 6 bases not matched to a gene. The CDR3 is 14 residues long. Germline V gene data show CDR1 as LGHNA and CDR2 as YNFKEQ. As DNA, the CDR3 is TGTGCCAGCAGCCAAGCGGGACAGGGGGTACCTCAGTACTTC. Translation gives CASSQAGQGVPQYF.

V usage is TRBV5-4 and J usage is TRBJ2-7; 12 nucleotides agree with TRBD2. The CDR3 totals 16 residues. The junction had 10 bases not matched to a gene; V was cut back by 0 bases and J by 9 bases. Germline V gene data show CDR1 as SGHNT and CDR2 as YYREEE (reference sequence). In nucleotides, the CDR3 is TGTGCCAGCAGCTTGGAACCGACTAGCGGGAGATTCGGGCAGTACTTC. As protein: CASSLEPTSGRFGQYF.

The chain is built from TRBV5-1 and TRBJ2-2; the match to TRBD1 covers 7 bases. The CDR3 has 14 amino acids. Germline values: CDR1 SGHRS, CDR2 YFSETQ. J was trimmed by 7 bases and V by 5 bases; bases with no gene match: 8. CDR3 bases: TGCGCCAGCAGGCCCGACAGGGCCCGCGGGGAGCTGTTTTTT. Translating it yields CASRPDRARGELFF.

This rearrangement joins TRBV4-3 to TRBJ2-5; 7 nucleotides match TRBD1. Trimming at V came to 1 base and at J to 2 bases, leaving 4 bases not matched to a gene. CDR3 length: 15 amino acids. CDR1 and CDR2 from the germline V gene are LGHNA and YSLEER. CDR3 in amino acids: CASSQGYRGQETQYF. DNA for the CDR3: TGCGCCAGCAGCCAAGGGTACAGGGGACAAGAGACCCAGTACTTC.

The genes are TRBV27 and TRBJ1-5; TRBD1 agrees at 10 bases. V was clipped by 6 bases and J by 7 bases; unmatched bases: 12. This CDR3 is 16 amino acids long. CDR1 MNHEY and CDR2 SMNVEV come from the germline V gene (reference sequence). CDR3 residues: CASRPERDRGRQPQHF. The DNA for the CDR3 is TGTGCCAGCAGACCAGAACGGGACAGGGGCCGACAGCCCCAGCATTTT.

The genes are TRBV7-6 and TRBJ2-1; tentative D call: TRBD1 (6 bases). Between the trimmed V and J ends, which lost 5 bases and 6 bases, there was a span of 11 bases. This CDR3 is built from 13 residues. Germline V CDR1 and CDR2: SGHVS, FNYEAQ. The CDR3 here is CASSVGAPNEQFF. The CDR3 bases are TGTGCCAGCAGCGTGGGGGCACCCAATGAGCAGTTCTTC.

The chain uses TRBV6-1 and TRBJ2-3, with a weak D call TRBD1 (6 bases). This CDR3 is 15 amino acids long. The V end was cut by 4 bases, the J end by 4 bases, with 15 bases between. Looked up from germline, CDR1 is MNHNS and CDR2 is SASEGT. This CDR3 is CASSGTGNVADTQYF. CDR3 sequence (DNA): TGTGCCAGCAGTGGTACAGGGAACGTTGCAGATACGCAGTATTTT.

This clone was seen a single time. This chain links TRBV2 with TRBJ1-1; D gene unclear. This CDR3 region has 14 residues. Germline-derived CDR1 and CDR2 are SNHLY and FYNNEI. Trimming removed 7 bases at V and 0 bases at J, with 12 bases between. The CDR3 DNA reads TGTGCCAGCAACTCGGGGATCTTGAACACTGAAGCTTTCTTT. It encodes CASNSGILNTEAFF.

V and J are TRBV29-1 and TRBJ2-7; TRBD2 matches at 10 bases. The CDR3 totals 15 residues. Germline CDR1 and CDR2: SQVTM and ANQGSEA. The V and J ends lost 0 bases and 2 bases, in that order; junction bases with no gene match: 4. CDR3: CSVEDPAGGPYEQYF. The CDR3 DNA reads as TGCAGCGTTGAAGATCCAGCGGGAGGGCCCTACGAGCAGTACTTC.

CDR3 nucleotide sequence: TGTGCCAGCAGCTCCCCGGGCAGGGGGCTGAACACTGAAGCTTTCTTT. Translation: CASSSPGRGLNTEAFF. The chain links TRBV28 to TRBJ1-1; 8 bases line up with TRBD1. The germline gives CDR1 MDHEN, CDR2 SYDVKM. The CDR3 is 16 residues long. The V segment lost 6 bases and the J segment 0 bases; nucleotides outside the gene matches: 9.

The chain recombines TRBV6-5 with TRBJ1-2; 8 bases are a match to TRBD1. V gave up 0 bases and J gave up 5 bases; unmatched junction bases: 5. Germline CDR1 is MNHEY and CDR2 is SVGAGI. The CDR3 is made up of 15 amino acids. In DNA, the CDR3 is TGTGCCAGCAGTTACTCACAGGGGGTCGATTATGGCTACACCTTC. Amino acids: CASSYSQGVDYGYTF.